This TCR beta chain is from a study of shared clonotypes between healthy human individuals. There are 17 residues in the CDR3. The V end was cut by 6 bases, the J end by 0 bases, with 18 bases between. CDR1 SNHLY and CDR2 FYNNEI come from the germline V gene. Profiling relied on immunoSEQ multiplex PCR, and the TCRdb table lists in-frame clones only, not all of them. The profile shows more than 2,000,000 clones, more than 85% of them singletons. The specimen was naive CD4+ T cells from PBMCs. Noted subset: CD45RA+ positively selected. The TCR originated in a man younger than 30 in good health. Some clones in this sample may be carry-over from other donors' samples. J is TRBJ2-1 and V is TRBV2, with a possible D match to TRBD2 (6 bases). CDR3 region: CASRGGVWRSSYNEQFF. DNA for the CDR3: TGTGCCAGCAGGGGGGGTGTTTGGAGGAGCTCCTACAATGAGCAGTTCTTC.